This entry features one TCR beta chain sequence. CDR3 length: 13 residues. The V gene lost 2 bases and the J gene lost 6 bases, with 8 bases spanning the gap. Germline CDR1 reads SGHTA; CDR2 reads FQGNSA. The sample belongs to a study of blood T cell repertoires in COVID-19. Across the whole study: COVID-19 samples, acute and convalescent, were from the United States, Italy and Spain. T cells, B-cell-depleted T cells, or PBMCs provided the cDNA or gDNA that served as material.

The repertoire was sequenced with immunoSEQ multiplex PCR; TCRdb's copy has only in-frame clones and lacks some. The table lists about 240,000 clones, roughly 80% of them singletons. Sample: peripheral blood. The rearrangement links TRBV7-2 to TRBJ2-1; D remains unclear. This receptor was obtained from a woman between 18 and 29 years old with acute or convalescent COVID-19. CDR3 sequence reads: CASSLQVSNEQFF. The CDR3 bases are TGTGCCAGCAGCTTACAGGTGAGCAATGAGCAGTTCTTC.